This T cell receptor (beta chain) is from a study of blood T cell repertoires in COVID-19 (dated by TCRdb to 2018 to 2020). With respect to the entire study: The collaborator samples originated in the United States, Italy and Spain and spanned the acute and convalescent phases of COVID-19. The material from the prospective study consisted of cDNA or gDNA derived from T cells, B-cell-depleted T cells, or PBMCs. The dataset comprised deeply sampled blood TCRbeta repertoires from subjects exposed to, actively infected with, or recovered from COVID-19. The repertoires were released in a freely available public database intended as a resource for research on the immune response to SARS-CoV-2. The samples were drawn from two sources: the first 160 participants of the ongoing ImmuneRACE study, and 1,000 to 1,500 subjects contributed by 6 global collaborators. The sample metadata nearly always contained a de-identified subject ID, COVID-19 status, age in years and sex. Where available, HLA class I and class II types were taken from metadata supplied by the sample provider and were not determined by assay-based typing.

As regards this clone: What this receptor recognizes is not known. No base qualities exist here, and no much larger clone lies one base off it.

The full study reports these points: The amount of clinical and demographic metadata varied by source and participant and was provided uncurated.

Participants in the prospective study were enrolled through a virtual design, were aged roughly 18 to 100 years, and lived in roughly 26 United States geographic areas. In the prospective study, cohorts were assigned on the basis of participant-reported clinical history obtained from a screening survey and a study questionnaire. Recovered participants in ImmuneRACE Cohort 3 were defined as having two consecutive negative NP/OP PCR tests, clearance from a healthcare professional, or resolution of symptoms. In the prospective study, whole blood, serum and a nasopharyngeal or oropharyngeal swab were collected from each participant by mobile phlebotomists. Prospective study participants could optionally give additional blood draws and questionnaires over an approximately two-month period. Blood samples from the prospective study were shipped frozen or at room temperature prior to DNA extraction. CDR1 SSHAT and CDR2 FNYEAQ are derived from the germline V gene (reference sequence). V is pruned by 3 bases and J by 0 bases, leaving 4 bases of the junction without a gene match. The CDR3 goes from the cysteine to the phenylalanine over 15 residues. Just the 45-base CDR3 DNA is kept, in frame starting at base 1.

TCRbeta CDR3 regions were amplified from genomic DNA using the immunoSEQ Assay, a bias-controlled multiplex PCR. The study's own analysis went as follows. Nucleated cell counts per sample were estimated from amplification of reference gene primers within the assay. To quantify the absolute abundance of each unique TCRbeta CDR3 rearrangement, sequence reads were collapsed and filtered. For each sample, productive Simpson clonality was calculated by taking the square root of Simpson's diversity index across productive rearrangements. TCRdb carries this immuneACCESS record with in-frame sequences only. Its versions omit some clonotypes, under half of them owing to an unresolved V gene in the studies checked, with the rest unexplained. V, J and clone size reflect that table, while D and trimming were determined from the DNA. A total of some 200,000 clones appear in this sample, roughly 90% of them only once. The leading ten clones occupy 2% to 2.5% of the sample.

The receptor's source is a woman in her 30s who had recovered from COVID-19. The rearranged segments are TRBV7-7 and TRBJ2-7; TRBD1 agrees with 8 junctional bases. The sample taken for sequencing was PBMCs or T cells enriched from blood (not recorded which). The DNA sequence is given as TGTGCCAGCAGCTTCGGACAGGGAAGCTCCTACGAGCAGTACTTC. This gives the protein CASSFGQGSSYEQYF.